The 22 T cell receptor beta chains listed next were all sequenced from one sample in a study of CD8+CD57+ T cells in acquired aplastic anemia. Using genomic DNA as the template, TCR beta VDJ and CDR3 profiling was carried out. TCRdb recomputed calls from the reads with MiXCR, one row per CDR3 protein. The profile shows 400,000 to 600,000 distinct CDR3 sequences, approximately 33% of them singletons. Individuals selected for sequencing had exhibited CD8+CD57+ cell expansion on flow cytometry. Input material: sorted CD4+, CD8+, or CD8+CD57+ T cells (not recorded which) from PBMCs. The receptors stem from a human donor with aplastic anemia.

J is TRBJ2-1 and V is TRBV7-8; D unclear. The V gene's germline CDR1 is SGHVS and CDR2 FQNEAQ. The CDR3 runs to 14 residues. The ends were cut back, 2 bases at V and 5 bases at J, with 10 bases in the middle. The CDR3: CASSLTVANNEQFF. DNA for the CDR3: TGTGCCAGCAGCTTAACTGTCGCGAACAATGAGCAGTTCTTC. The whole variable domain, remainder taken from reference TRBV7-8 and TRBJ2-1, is GAGVSQSPRYKVAKRGQDVALRCDPISGHVSLFWYQQALGQGPEFLTYFQNEAQLDKSGLPSDRFFAERPEGSVSTLKIQRTQQEDSAVYLCASSLTVANNEQFFGPGTRLTVL.

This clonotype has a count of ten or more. The CDR3 DNA is TGCAGTGCCCCCCGGACAGACAGGGGGCTGGGTTATGGCTACACCTTC. This gives the protein CSAPRTDRGLGYGYTF. The rearrangement uses TRBV20-1 and TRBJ1-2, with 10 bases identical to TRBD1. CDR1 and CDR2 from the germline V gene are DFQATT and SNEGSKA (reference sequence). CDR3 length equals 16 residues. The ends lost 6 bases at V and 5 bases at J; junction bases unmatched: 15.

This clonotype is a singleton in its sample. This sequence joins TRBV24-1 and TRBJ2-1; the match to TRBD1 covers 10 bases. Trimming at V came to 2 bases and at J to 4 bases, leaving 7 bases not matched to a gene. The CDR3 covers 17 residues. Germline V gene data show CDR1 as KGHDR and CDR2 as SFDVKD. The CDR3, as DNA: TGTGCCACCAGTGATTCGAGTCCGGGACAGGGGTACAATGAGCAGTTCTTC. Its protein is CATSDSSPGQGYNEQFF.

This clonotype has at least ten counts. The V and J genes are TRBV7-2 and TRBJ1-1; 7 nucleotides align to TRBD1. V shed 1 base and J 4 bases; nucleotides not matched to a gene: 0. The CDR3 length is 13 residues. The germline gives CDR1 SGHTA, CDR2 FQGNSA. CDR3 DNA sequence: TGTGCCAGCAGCTTAGACAGGGGCACTGAAGCTTTCTTT. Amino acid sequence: CASSLDRGTEAFF.

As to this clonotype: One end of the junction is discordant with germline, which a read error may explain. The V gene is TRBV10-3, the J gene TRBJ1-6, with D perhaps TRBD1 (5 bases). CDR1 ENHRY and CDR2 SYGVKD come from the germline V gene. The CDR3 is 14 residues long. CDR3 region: CAIRAGTDNSPLHF. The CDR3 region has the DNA TGTGCTATCAGGGCCGGGACGGATAATTCACCCCTCCACTTT.

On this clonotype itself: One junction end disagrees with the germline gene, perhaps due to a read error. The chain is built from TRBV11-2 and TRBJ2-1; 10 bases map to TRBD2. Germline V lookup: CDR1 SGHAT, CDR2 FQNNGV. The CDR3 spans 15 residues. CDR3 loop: CASRISGGAGNEQSF. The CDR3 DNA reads TGTGCCAGCAGAATCAGCGGGGGGGCGGGCAATGAGCAGTCCTTC. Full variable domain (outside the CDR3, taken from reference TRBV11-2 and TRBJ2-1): EAGVAQSPRYKIIEKRQSVAFWCNPISGHATLYWYQQILGQGPKLLIQFQNNGVVDDSQLPKDRFSAERLKGVDSTLKIQPAKLEDSAVYLCASRISGGAGNEQSFGPGTRLTVL.

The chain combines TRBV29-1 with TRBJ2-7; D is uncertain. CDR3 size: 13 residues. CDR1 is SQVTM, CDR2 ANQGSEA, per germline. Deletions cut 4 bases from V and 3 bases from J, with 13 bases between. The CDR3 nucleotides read TGCAGCGTTGTTGTGCCGGTTGACTACGAGCAGTACTTC. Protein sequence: CSVVVPVDYEQYF.

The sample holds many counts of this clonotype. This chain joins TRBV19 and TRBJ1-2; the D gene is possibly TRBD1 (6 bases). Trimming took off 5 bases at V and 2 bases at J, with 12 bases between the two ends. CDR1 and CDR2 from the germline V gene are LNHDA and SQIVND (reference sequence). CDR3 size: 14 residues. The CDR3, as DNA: TGTGCCAGTAGTGGGGACACTCGGAACTATGGCTACACCTTC. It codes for CASSGDTRNYGYTF. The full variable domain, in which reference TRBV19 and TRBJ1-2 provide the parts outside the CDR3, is DGGITQSPKYLFRKEGQNVTLSCEQNLNHDAMYWYRQDPGQGLRLIYYSQIVNDFQKGDIAEGYSVSREKKESFPLTVTSAQKNPTAFYLCASSGDTRNYGYTFGSGTRLTVV.

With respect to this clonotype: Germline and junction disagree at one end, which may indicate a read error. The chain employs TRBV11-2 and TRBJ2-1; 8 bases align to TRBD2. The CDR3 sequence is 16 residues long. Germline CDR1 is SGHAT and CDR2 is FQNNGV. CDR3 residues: CASSTQAGASYNEQLF. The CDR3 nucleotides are TGTGCCAGCAGCACACAAGCGGGGGCGTCCTACAATGAGCAGCTCTTC.

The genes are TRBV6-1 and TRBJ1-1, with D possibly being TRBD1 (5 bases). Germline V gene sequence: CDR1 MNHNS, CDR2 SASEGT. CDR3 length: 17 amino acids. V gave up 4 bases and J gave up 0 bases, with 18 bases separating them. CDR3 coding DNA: TGTGCCAGCAGTGCTCTCCAGGGATATCGACTGAACACTGAAGCTTTCTTT. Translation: CASSALQGYRLNTEAFF.

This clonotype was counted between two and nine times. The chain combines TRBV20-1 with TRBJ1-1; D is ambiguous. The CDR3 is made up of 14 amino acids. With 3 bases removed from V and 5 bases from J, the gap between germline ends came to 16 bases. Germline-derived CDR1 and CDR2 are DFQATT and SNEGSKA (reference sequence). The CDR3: CSASFPVGGTEAFF. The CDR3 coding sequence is TGCAGTGCTAGCTTTCCGGTTGGCGGGACTGAAGCTTTCTTT.

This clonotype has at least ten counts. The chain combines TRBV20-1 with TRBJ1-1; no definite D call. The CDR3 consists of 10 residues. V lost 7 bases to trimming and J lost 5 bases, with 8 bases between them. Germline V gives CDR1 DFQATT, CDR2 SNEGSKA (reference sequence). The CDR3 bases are TGCAGTGGTAGGAGGACTGAAGCTTTCTTT. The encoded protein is CSGRRTEAFF.

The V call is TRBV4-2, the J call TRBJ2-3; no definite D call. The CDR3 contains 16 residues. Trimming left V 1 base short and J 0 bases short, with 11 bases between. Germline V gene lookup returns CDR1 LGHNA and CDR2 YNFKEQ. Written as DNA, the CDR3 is TGTGCCAGCAGCCAAGGACTTCCGTCTAGCACAGATACGCAGTATTTT. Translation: CASSQGLPSSTDTQYF.

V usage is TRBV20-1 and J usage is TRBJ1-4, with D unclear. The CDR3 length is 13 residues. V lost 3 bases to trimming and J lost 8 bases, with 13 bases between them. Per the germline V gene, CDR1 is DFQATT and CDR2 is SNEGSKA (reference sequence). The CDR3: CSASRADTEKLFF. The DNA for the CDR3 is TGCAGTGCTAGTAGGGCAGATACAGAAAAACTGTTTTTT.

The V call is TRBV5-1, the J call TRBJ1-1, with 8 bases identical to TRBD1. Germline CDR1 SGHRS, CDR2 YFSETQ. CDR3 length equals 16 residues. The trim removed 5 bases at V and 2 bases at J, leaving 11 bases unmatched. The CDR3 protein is CASREQGAEFNTEAFF. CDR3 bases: TGCGCCAGCAGGGAGCAGGGGGCAGAGTTTAACACTGAAGCTTTCTTT.

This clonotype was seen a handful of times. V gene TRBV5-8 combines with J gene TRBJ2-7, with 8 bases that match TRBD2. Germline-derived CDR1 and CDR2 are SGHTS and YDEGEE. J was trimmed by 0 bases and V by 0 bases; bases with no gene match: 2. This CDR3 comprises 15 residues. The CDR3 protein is CASSLVGLGSYEQYF. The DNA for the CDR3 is TGTGCCAGCAGCTTGGTGGGACTAGGCTCCTACGAGCAGTACTTC.

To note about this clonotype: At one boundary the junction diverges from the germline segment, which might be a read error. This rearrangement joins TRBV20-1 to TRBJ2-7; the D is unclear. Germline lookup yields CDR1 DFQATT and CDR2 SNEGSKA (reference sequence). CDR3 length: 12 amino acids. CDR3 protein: CSAPMGNYGQYF. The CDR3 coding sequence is TGCAGTGCGCCAATGGGGAACTACGGGCAGTACTTC.

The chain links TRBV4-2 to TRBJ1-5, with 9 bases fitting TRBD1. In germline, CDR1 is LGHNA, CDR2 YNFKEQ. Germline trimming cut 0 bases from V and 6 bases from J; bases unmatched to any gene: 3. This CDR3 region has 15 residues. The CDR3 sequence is CASSQDTGGFQPQHF. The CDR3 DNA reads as TGTGCCAGCAGCCAAGATACAGGGGGCTTTCAGCCCCAGCATTTT.

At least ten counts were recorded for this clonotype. CDR3 protein: CASSLVTGGSNEQYF. Written as DNA, the CDR3 is TGTGCCAGCAGCTTAGTGACAGGGGGCTCGAACGAGCAGTACTTC. The genes are TRBV7-9 and TRBJ2-7, with 10 bases matching TRBD1. CDR1 and CDR2 (germline): SEHNR, FQNEAQ (reference sequence). V gave up 1 base and J gave up 5 bases; unmatched junction bases: 5. The CDR3 runs 15 residues.

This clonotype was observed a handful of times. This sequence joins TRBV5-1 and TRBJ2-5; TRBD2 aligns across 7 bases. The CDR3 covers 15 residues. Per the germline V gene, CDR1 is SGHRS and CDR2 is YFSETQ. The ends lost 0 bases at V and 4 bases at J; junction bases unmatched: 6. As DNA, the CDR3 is TGCGCCAGCAGCTTGGGTGCGGGGGATGGAGAGACCCAGTACTTC. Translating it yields CASSLGAGDGETQYF.

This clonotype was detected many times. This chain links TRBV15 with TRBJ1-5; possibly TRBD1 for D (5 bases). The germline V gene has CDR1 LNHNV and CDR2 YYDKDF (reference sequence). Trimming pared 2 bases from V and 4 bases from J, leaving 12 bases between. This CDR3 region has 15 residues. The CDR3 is CATSRPPGGNQPQHF. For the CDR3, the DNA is TGTGCCACCAGCAGACCCCCGGGGGGAAATCAGCCCCAGCATTTT.

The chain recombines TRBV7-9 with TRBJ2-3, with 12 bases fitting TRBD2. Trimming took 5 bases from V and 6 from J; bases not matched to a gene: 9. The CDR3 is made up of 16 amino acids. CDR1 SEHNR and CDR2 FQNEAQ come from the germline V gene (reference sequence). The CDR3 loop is CASSQAGLAGSDTQYF. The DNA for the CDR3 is TGTGCCAGCAGCCAAGCCGGACTAGCGGGGTCGGATACGCAGTATTTT.